This TCR beta chain came from a study of cytomegalovirus exposure and HLA in healthy donors. Overall study results and limits: Serostatus for CMV was the only available immune exposure information.

The CDR3 is 12 amino acids. Germline V gene sequence: CDR1 WNHNN, CDR2 SYGVQD (reference sequence). V dropped 8 bases and J dropped 3 bases, with 7 bases sitting between them. With 60 Vbeta and 13 Jbeta primers, the PCR was carried out. Data came from immunoSEQ multiplex PCR; TCRdb stores just in-frame clones and leaves some out. The data hold more than 100,000 clones, with over 70% observed a single time. Comments on this clone: Its target is unknown.

The rearrangement links TRBV10-1 to TRBJ1-4; no firm D call. The clonotype comes from a woman in her forties in good health and CMV-seronegative. Sequencing was performed on PBMCs. CDR3: CASSKPNEKLFF. The CDR3 region has the DNA TGCGCCAGCTCGAAGCCTAATGAAAAACTGTTTTTT.